One T cell receptor (beta chain) is described in this entry. Its target is not known. Presence of unique molecular identifiers characterized the TCR beta cDNA libraries. From approximately 0.95 to 9.8 million T cells, around 500,000 cDNA molecules were obtained. TCRdb recomputed calls from the PCR reads with MiXCR, one row per CDR3 protein. The sample holds some 260,000 distinct CDR3 sequences, approximately 34% seen once. The sample comes from a study of post-analysis software for immune sequencing data. About the research overall: Recorded disease courses covered relapsing-remitting, secondary progressive and progressive-relapsing multiple sclerosis. Some patients had no subtype annotation. Study observations and caveats: Same-batch samples co-clustered strongly by F measure. With TRBV5-6, TRBV5-1 and TRBV20-1 included, about five TRBV segments were more frequent in patients than in controls. Significantly lower normalized Chao1 diversity was seen in multiple sclerosis patients than in controls.

V shed 6 bases, J shed 0 bases, and the junction held 14 bases outside the gene matches. This CDR3 is 19 amino acids long. Germline-derived CDR1 and CDR2 are DFQATT and SNEGSKA (reference sequence). The source of this sequence is a girl aged 10 to 17 with multiple sclerosis. Sequencing used blood. The V gene is TRBV20-1, the J gene TRBJ2-2; 12 nucleotides agree with TRBD2. This CDR3 is CSASQRTSGVLSNTGELFF. The CDR3 DNA reads TGCAGTGCCTCCCAAAGGACTAGCGGGGTACTCTCGAACACCGGGGAGCTGTTTTTT.